These T cell receptor beta chains were read from a single sample in a study of blood T cell repertoires in COVID-19. TCRdb's copy holds only in-frame clones and misses some; the assay was immunoSEQ multiplex PCR. The sample has some 150,000 clones, around 86% seen once. Sequenced sample: peripheral blood. The receptors shown here come from a man aged 45-60 years who had recovered from COVID-19. Each CDR3 is given with its conserved first and last residue. Fields, in order: V gene, D gene, J gene, clone size, CDR3 protein, CDR3 DNA. D genes are given only for firm matches. Size tells how often a clone was seen (once, few, many) or the class of an expanded clone, and some rows leave it out.

TRBV7-2,TRBD1,TRBJ1-2,.,CASSFRDSGGYTF,TGTGCCAGCAGCTTCCGGGACAGTGGCGGCTACACCTTC
TRBV19,TRBD1,TRBJ1-5,.,CASRRTGGDQPQHF,TGTGCCAGTAGAAGGACAGGGGGTGATCAGCCCCAGCATTTT
TRBV5-4,TRBD2,TRBJ2-7,.,CASSPSSGGTSYEQYF,TGTGCCAGCAGCCCGTCGAGCGGGGGGACCTCCTACGAGCAGTACTTC
TRBV5-4,.,TRBJ1-2,.,CASGRAGNGYTF,TGTGCCAGCGGTCGGGCAGGGAATGGCTACACCTTC
TRBV7-9,.,TRBJ1-4,.,CASSLDTGGEKLFF,TGTGCCAGCAGCTTAGACACGGGGGGTGAAAAACTGTTTTTT
TRBV5-8,.,TRBJ2-5,.,CASSVDSIQETQYF,TGTGCCAGCAGCGTTGACTCAATCCAAGAGACCCAGTACTTC
TRBV9,.,TRBJ1-1,.,CASSVVTGNTEAFF,TGTGCCAGCAGCGTAGTTACAGGGAACACTGAAGCTTTCTTT
TRBV5-8,.,TRBJ2-4,once,CASSLGHGQALFQYF,TGTGCCAGCAGCTTGGGCCATGGTCAGGCCCTATTTCAGTACTTC
TRBV6-5,.,TRBJ2-7,.,CASSRTGTYEQYF,TGTGCCAGCAGCCGTACAGGGACCTACGAGCAGTACTTC
TRBV7-9,TRBD1,TRBJ1-5,.,CASSSTGDWGPQHF,TGTGCCAGCAGTTCCACAGGGGATTGGGGGCCCCAGCATTTT
TRBV4-1,.,TRBJ1-1,.,CASSVSGVGNTEAFF,TGCGCCAGCAGCGTATCAGGGGTTGGGAACACTGAAGCTTTCTTT
TRBV19,TRBD1,TRBJ1-5,.,CASSRDRGQQPQHF,TGTGCCAGTAGCCGAGACAGGGGACAACAGCCCCAGCATTTT
TRBV14,TRBD1,TRBJ1-6,.,CASSQVGMGQGDSNSPLHF,TGTGCCAGCAGCCAAGTCGGTATGGGACAGGGGGATTCTAATTCACCCCTCCACTTT
TRBV7-6,.,TRBJ1-6,once,CASSLSSSLNSPLHF,TGTGCCAGCAGCTTAAGTAGCAGCCTGAATTCACCCCTCCACTTT
TRBV2,.,TRBJ1-1,once,CASSERGYTEAFF,TGTGCCAGCAGTGAAAGAGGGTACACTGAAGCTTTCTTT
TRBV6-4,.,TRBJ1-2,.,CASSAEGSDYGYTF,TGTGCCAGCAGTGCGGAGGGAAGTGACTATGGCTACACCTTC
TRBV2,TRBD2,TRBJ2-1,.,CASSGGGISYNEQFF,TGTGCCAGCAGTGGCGGGGGGATCTCCTACAATGAGCAGTTCTTC
TRBV6-2/TRBV6-3,.,TRBJ1-1,.,CASSWRHNTEAFF,TGTGCCAGCAGTTGGCGGCATAACACTGAAGCTTTCTTT
TRBV9,.,TRBJ1-5,.,CASSGQNNQPQHF,TGTGCCAGCAGTGGACAGAACAATCAGCCCCAGCATTTT
TRBV5-1,.,TRBJ1-1,.,CASSFTGSEAFF,TGCGCCAGCAGCTTTACAGGGTCTGAAGCTTTCTTT
TRBV3-1/TRBV3-2,.,TRBJ2-7,.,CASSQEHSGYEQYF,TGTGCCAGCAGCCAAGAACATTCGGGGTACGAGCAGTACTTC
TRBV4-1,TRBD2,TRBJ2-1,.,CASSQTPAGGLYEQFF,TGCGCCAGCAGCCAAACGCCAGCGGGGGGGCTCTATGAGCAGTTCTTC
TRBV2,.,TRBJ2-7,.,CASTGQNSYEQYF,TGTGCCAGCACCGGACAAAACTCCTACGAGCAGTACTTC
TRBV5-4,TRBD2,TRBJ2-1,.,CASSHAQRGGNNEQFF,TGTGCCAGCAGCCATGCCCAGCGGGGGGGGAACAATGAGCAGTTCTTC
TRBV6-2/TRBV6-3,TRBD1,TRBJ2-7,.,CASSTGTGLREQYF,TGTGCCAGCAGTACCGGGACAGGGCTTCGGGAGCAGTACTTC
TRBV5-5,TRBD1,TRBJ1-6,few,CASSYTLTGLNSPLHF,TGTGCCAGCAGCTACACCCTGACAGGGCTGAATTCACCCCTCCACTTT
TRBV18,.,TRBJ2-5,.,CASSPQETQYF,TGTGCCAGCTCACCCCAGGAGACCCAGTACTTC
TRBV11-2,.,TRBJ2-2,.,CASSSEDWTGELFF,TGTGCCAGCAGCTCCGAGGATTGGACCGGGGAGCTGTTTTTT
TRBV5-1,.,TRBJ1-6,.,CASSGEGTYSPLHF,TGCGCCAGCAGCGGAGAAGGGACTTATTCACCCCTCCACTTT
TRBV4-3,TRBD1,TRBJ1-5,.,CASSQSWTGDQPQHF,TGCGCCAGCAGCCAATCTTGGACAGGGGATCAGCCCCAGCATTTT
TRBV4-1,TRBD2,TRBJ2-3,.,CASSLRLAGGPFTDTQYF,TGCGCCAGCAGCCTCCGACTAGCGGGGGGACCTTTCACAGATACGCAGTATTTT
TRBV15,.,TRBJ2-4,once,CATSRSGGGEAKNIQYF,TGTGCCACCAGCAGGTCGGGCGGGGGCGAGGCCAAAAACATTCAGTACTTC
TRBV11-2,TRBD2,TRBJ2-1,.,CASSKTTSGGYEQFF,TGTGCCAGCAGCAAAACGACTAGCGGGGGCTATGAGCAGTTCTTC
TRBV5-6,TRBD1,TRBJ2-2,.,CASSATGTGSSGELFF,TGTGCCAGCAGCGCGACCGGGACAGGGTCGTCCGGGGAGCTGTTTTTT
TRBV5-8,TRBD1,TRBJ1-2,few,CASSPKVPGQGSYGYTF,TGTGCCAGCAGCCCAAAAGTCCCGGGACAGGGGAGCTATGGCTACACCTTC
TRBV5-5,.,TRBJ2-5,once,CASSRVPGETQYF,TGTGCCAGCAGCCGCGTCCCGGGAGAGACCCAGTACTTC
TRBV2,.,TRBJ1-5,.,CASSDRPRTVFNQPQHF,TGTGCCAGCAGTGATCGTCCGAGGACAGTTTTTAATCAGCCCCAGCATTTT
TRBV30,.,TRBJ1-2,.,CAWNEGTNYGYTF,TGTGCCTGGAATGAGGGAACTAACTATGGCTACACCTTC
TRBV19,.,TRBJ2-1,few,CASSIDRDKYNEQFF,TGTGCCAGTAGTATAGACCGGGACAAATACAATGAGCAGTTCTTC
TRBV6-6,TRBD1,TRBJ2-7,.,CASRDDRVNYEQYF,TGTGCCAGCAGAGACGACAGGGTTAACTACGAGCAGTACTTC
TRBV28,.,TRBJ2-3,.,CASSLTRTQYF,TGTGCCAGCAGTTTGACAAGGACGCAGTATTTT
TRBV6-5,TRBD1,TRBJ1-4,.,CASSWGQFNEKLFF,TGTGCCAGCAGTTGGGGACAGTTTAATGAAAAACTGTTTTTT
TRBV19,.,TRBJ1-2,.,CASIGGPNYGYTF,TGTGCCAGTATAGGGGGTCCTAACTATGGCTACACCTTC
TRBV11-3,TRBD2,TRBJ2-1,.,CASSPRTSGANEQFF,TGTGCCAGCAGCCCCAGGACTAGCGGGGCTAATGAGCAGTTCTTC
TRBV7-9,TRBD1,TRBJ1-2,once,CASGDSGGSGYTF,TGTGCCAGCGGGGACAGCGGGGGGTCAGGCTACACCTTC
TRBV6-5,TRBD1,TRBJ1-5,once,CASRSGTGGGQPQHF,TGTGCCAGCAGAAGCGGGACAGGGGGCGGTCAGCCCCAGCATTTT
TRBV7-2,.,TRBJ1-6,.,CASSPTVYNSPLHF,TGTGCCAGCAGCCCGACAGTGTATAATTCACCCCTCCACTTT
TRBV18,TRBD2,TRBJ2-1,.,CASSPRTGLAGVGEQFF,TGTGCCAGCTCACCTCGCACGGGACTAGCGGGGGTTGGTGAGCAGTTCTTC
TRBV29-1,.,TRBJ1-1,.,CSVTVQGTTEAFF,TGCAGCGTAACAGTACAGGGAACCACTGAAGCTTTCTTT
TRBV6-6,TRBD1,TRBJ1-2,.,CASSYSTGGYIYGYTF,TGTGCCAGCAGTTACTCGACAGGGGGTTATATCTATGGCTACACCTTC
TRBV27,TRBD2,TRBJ2-1,.,CASSFTGGYGRSYNEQFF,TGTGCCAGCAGTTTTACGGGGGGTTACGGGAGGTCCTACAATGAGCAGTTCTTC
TRBV11-3,.,TRBJ1-1,.,CASSFGGGNTEAFF,TGTGCCAGCAGCTTTGGGGGAGGGAACACTGAAGCTTTCTTT